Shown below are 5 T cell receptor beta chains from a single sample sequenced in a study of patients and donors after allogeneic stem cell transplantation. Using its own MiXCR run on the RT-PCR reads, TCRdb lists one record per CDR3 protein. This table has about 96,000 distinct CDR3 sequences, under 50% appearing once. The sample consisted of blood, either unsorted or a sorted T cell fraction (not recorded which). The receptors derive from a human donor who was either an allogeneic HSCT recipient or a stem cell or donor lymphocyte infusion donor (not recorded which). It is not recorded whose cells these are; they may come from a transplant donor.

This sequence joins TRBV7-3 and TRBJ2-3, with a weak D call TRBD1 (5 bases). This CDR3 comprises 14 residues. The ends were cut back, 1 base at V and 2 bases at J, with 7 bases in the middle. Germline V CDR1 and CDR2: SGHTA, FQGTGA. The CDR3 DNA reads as TGTGCCAGCAGCTTAATAGGACACACAGATACGCAGTATTTT. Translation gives CASSLIGHTDTQYF.

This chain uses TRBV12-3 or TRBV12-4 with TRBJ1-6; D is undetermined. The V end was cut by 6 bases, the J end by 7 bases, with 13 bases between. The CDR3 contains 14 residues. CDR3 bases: TGTGCCAGCAGGGAACTGGGCCTGAATTCACCCCTCCACTTT. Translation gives CASRELGLNSPLHF.

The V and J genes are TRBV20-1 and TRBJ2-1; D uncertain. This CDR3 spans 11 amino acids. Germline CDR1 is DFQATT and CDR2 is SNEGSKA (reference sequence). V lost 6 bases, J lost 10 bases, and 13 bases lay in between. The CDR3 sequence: CSASGLGEQFF. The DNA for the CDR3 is TGCAGTGCCTCTGGCCTGGGGGAGCAGTTCTTC.

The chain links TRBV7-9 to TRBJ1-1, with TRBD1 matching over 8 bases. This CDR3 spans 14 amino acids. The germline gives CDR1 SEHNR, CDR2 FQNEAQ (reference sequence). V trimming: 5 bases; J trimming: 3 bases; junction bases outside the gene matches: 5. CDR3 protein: CASSVLTGDTEAFF. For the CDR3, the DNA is TGTGCCAGCAGCGTACTGACAGGGGACACTGAAGCTTTCTTT.

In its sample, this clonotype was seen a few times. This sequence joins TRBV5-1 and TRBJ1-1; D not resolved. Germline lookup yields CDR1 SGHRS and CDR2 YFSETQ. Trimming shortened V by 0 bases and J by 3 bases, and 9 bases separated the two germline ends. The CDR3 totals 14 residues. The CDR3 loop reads CASSLADLDTEAFF. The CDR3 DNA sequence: TGCGCCAGCAGCTTGGCCGATCTGGACACTGAAGCTTTCTTT.